The 13 T cell receptor beta chains listed next were all sequenced from one sample in a study of blood T cell repertoires in COVID-19. TCRdb keeps only in-frame clones here, not all; method: immunoSEQ multiplex PCR. The repertoire holds approximately 280,000 clones, with 85% as singletons. The sequencing sample was made of peripheral blood. The receptor set was obtained from a man aged 50 to 60 with active or convalescent COVID-19.

The rearrangement uses TRBV5-6 and TRBJ2-3; TRBD2 might be the D (5 bases). The CDR3 has 15 amino acids. Germline CDR1 reads SGHDT; CDR2 reads YYEEEE. Trimming pared 4 bases from V and 3 bases from J, leaving 15 bases between. CDR3 in amino acids: CASSGNLAQTDTQYF. CDR3 in DNA: TGTGCCAGCAGCGGAAACCTAGCACAGACAGATACGCAGTATTTT.

The chain combines TRBV28 with TRBJ2-7, with TRBD2 identical over 10 bases. J was trimmed by 3 bases and V by 2 bases; bases with no gene match: 1. CDR1 is MDHEN and CDR2 is SYDVKM in the germline V gene. This CDR3 has 14 amino acids. CDR3 DNA sequence: TGTGCCAGCAGTTTACGACTAGCGGGCTACGAGCAGTACTTC. It encodes CASSLRLAGYEQYF.

V gene TRBV29-1 combines with J gene TRBJ1-2, with D tentatively TRBD1 (6 bases). Germline loops: CDR1 SQVTM, CDR2 ANQGSEA. V shed 2 bases and J shed 4 bases, with 11 bases lying between them. The CDR3 is 13 residues long. CDR3 nucleotide sequence: TGCAGCGTTGAAAAGGGGGTGGGCTATGGCTACACCTTC. The encoded protein is CSVEKGVGYGYTF.

The chain has TRBV6-5 and TRBJ1-6; tentative D call: TRBD1 (5 bases). The CDR3 is made up of 15 amino acids. Trimming took off 0 bases at V and 10 bases at J, with 13 bases between the two ends. In germline, CDR1 is MNHEY, CDR2 SVGAGI. CDR3 residues: CASSYSNQGGSPLHF. CDR3 bases: TGTGCCAGCAGTTACTCGAATCAGGGAGGATCACCCCTCCACTTT.

This sequence joins TRBV10-3 and TRBJ2-2; weak D call: TRBD2 (5 bases). Per germline, CDR1 ENHRY and CDR2 SYGVKD. The V end lost 11 bases, the J end lost 4 bases, and 11 bases lay between the germline ends. The CDR3 is 12 amino acids. CDR3 nucleotides: TGTGCCGTGCGGAGCGGCACCGGGGAGCTGTTTTTT. Translating it yields CAVRSGTGELFF.

V gene TRBV12-3 or TRBV12-4 combines with J gene TRBJ1-1; D unclear. V was shortened by 3 bases and J by 7 bases, with 9 bases between the two germline ends. This CDR3 spans 12 amino acids. The CDR3 bases are TGTGCCAGCAGTTTTGGGCTCTTTGAAGCTTTCTTT. It encodes CASSFGLFEAFF.

This chain joins TRBV9 and TRBJ1-6; no clear D. Trimming stripped 0 bases from V and 7 bases from J, with 11 bases between. CDR1 and CDR2 from the germline V gene are SGDLS and YYNGEE. The CDR3 is 15 residues long. In nucleotides, the CDR3 is TGTGCCAGCAGCGTAGATGTCAGTTTCAATTCACCCCTCCACTTT. This translates into CASSVDVSFNSPLHF.

This clone was observed a single time. V usage is TRBV7-3 and J usage is TRBJ2-1; tentative D call: TRBD1 (6 bases). The V gene lost 2 bases and the J gene lost 9 bases, with 14 bases spanning the gap. The CDR3 totals 14 residues. Germline loops: CDR1 SGHTA, CDR2 FQGTGA. Here the CDR3 DNA reads TGTGCCAGCAGCTTAGGTCTAGGGGGTAGTGAGCAGTTCTTC. Residues: CASSLGLGGSEQFF.

The rearrangement joins TRBV30 to TRBJ2-7, with 7 bases lining up with TRBD1. V was clipped by 2 bases and J by 7 bases; unmatched bases: 14. Germline values: CDR1 GTSNPN, CDR2 SVGIG (reference sequence). This CDR3 contains 15 residues. The CDR3 sequence: CAWSLMGTDLREQYF. Here the CDR3 DNA reads TGTGCCTGGAGTCTGATGGGGACAGACCTACGAGAGCAGTACTTC.

A single count supports this clone. V gene TRBV6-1 combines with J gene TRBJ1-2; tentatively, D is TRBD1 (5 bases). Trimming took 2 bases from V and 4 from J, leaving 14 bases between them. The CDR3 has 15 residues. Germline V gene data show CDR1 as MNHNS and CDR2 as SASEGT. This chain's CDR3 is CASSERQGFGYGYTF. CDR3 DNA sequence: TGTGCCAGCAGTGAAAGGCAGGGATTTGGCTATGGCTACACCTTC.

This rearrangement joins TRBV5-1 to TRBJ2-7; perhaps TRBD1 as D (6 bases). Deletions cut 3 bases from V and 6 bases from J, with 13 bases between. The V gene's germline CDR1 is SGHRS and CDR2 YFSETQ. The CDR3 covers 13 residues. The CDR3 bases are TGCGCCAGCAGCTGGGACACCTTGGGCGAGCAGTACTTC. Encoded protein: CASSWDTLGEQYF.

This clone was observed a few times. The V call is TRBV19, the J call TRBJ1-6, with no clear D. The germline V gene encodes CDR1 LNHDA and CDR2 SQIVND (reference sequence). CDR3 length: 13 residues. V lost 4 bases, J lost 10 bases, and 11 bases lay in between. CDR3 residues: CASSTYDGSPLHF. The CDR3 region has the DNA TGTGCCAGTAGTACGTATGACGGGTCACCCCTCCACTTT.

The chain carries TRBV28 and TRBJ2-3; D might be TRBD1 (7 bases). The CDR3 totals 14 residues. V gave up 10 bases and J gave up 0 bases, with 14 bases separating them. Germline-derived CDR1 and CDR2 are MDHEN and SYDVKM. The CDR3 spells CATLTGTSTDTQYF. CDR3 sequence (DNA): TGTGCCACCCTGACAGGGACTAGCACAGATACGCAGTATTTT. The complete variable domain, with remaining parts taken from reference TRBV28 and TRBJ2-3, reads DVKVTQSSRYLVKRTGEKVFLECVQDMDHENMFWYRQDPGLGLRLIYFSYDVKMKEKGDIPEGYSVSREKKERFSLILESASTNQTSMYLCATLTGTSTDTQYFGPGTRLTVL.